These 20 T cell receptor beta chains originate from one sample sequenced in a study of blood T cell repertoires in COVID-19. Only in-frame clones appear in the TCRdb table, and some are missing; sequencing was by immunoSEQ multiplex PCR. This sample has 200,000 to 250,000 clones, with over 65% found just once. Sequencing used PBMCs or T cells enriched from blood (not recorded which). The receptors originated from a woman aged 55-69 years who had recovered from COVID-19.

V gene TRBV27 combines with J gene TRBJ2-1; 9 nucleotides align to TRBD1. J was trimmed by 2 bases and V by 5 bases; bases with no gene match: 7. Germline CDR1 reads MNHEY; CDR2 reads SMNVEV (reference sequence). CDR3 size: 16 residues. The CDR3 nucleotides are TGTGCCAGCAGTCTTCCAAGGACAGGGGCCTACAATGAGCAGTTCTTC. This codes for CASSLPRTGAYNEQFF.

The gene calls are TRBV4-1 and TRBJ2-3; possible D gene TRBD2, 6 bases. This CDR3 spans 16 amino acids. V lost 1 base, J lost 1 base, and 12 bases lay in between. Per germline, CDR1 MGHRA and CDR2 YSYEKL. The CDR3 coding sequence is TGCGCCAGCAGCCAAGGTAATAGCGGTGGCACAGATACGCAGTATTTT. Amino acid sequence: CASSQGNSGGTDTQYF.

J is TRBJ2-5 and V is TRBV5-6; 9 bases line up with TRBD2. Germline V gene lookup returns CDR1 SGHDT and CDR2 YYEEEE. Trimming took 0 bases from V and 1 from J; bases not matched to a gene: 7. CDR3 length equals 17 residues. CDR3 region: CASSLEQAGGPQETQYF. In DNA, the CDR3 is TGTGCCAGCAGCTTGGAGCAAGCGGGGGGCCCCCAAGAGACCCAGTACTTC. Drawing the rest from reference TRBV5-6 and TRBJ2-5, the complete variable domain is DAGVTQSPTHLIKTRGQQVTLRCSPKSGHDTVSWYQQALGQGPQFIFQYYEEEERQRGNFPDRFSGHQFPNYSSELNVNALLLGDSALYLCASSLEQAGGPQETQYFGPGTRLLVL.

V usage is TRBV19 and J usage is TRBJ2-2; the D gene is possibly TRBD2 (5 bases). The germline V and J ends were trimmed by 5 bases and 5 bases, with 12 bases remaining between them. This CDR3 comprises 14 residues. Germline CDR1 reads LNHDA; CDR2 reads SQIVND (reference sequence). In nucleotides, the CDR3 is TGTGCCAGTAGTTTGGGAGTAAGGACCGGGGAGCTGTTTTTT. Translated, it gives CASSLGVRTGELFF. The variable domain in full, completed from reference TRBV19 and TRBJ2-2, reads DGGITQSPKYLFRKEGQNVTLSCEQNLNHDAMYWYRQDPGQGLRLIYYSQIVNDFQKGDIAEGYSVSREKKESFPLTVTSAQKNPTAFYLCASSLGVRTGELFFGEGSRLTVL.

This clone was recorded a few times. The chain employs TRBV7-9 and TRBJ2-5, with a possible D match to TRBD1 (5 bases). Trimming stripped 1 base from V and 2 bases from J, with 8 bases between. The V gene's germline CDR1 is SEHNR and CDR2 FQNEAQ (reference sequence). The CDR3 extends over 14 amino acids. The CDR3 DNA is TGTGCCAGCAGCTTAGGGACACATCAAGAGACCCAGTACTTC. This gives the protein CASSLGTHQETQYF.

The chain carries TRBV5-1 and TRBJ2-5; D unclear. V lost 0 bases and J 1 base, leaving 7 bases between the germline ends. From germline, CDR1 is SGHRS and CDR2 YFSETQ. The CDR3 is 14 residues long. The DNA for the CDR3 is TGCGCCAGCAGCTTGGGTAACTCCCAAGAGACCCAGTACTTC. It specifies CASSLGNSQETQYF.

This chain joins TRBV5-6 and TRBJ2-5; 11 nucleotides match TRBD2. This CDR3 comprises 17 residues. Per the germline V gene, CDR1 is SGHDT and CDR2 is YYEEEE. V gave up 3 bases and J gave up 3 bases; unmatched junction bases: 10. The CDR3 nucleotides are TGTGCCAGCAGCTCACTAAGGCTAGCGGGAGGCGAAGAGACCCAGTACTTC. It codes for CASSSLRLAGGEETQYF.

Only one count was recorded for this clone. The CDR3 bases are TGTGCCAGCAGCTCACCTAGCGGGACGGAAGAGCAGTTCTTC. This codes for CASSSPSGTEEQFF. V usage is TRBV7-2 and J usage is TRBJ2-1, with TRBD2 matching 9 bases. After removal of 4 bases from V and 10 bases from J, the junction contained 8 bases not matched to a gene. Germline V gene sequence: CDR1 SGHTA, CDR2 FQGNSA. The CDR3 is made up of 14 amino acids.

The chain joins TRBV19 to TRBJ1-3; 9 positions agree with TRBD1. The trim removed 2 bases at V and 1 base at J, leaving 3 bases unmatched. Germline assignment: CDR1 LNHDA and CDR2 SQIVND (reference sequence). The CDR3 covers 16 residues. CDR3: CASSITGGSSGNTIYF. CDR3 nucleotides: TGTGCCAGTAGTATAACAGGGGGCTCGTCTGGAAACACCATATATTTT.

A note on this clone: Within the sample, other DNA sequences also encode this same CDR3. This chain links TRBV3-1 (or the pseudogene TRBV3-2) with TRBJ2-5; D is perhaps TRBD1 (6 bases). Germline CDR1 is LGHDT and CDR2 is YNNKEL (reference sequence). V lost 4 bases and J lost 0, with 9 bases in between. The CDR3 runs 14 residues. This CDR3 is CASSLRDNQETQYF. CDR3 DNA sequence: TGTGCCAGCAGCCTTCGGGACAACCAAGAGACCCAGTACTTC.

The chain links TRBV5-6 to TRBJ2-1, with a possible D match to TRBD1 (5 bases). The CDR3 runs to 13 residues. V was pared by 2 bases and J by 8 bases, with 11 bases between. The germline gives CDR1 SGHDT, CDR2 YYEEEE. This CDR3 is CASSFSGWDEQFF. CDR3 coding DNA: TGTGCCAGCAGCTTCTCAGGGTGGGATGAGCAGTTCTTC.

In DNA form, the CDR3 reads TGTGCCAGCAGCGTAGGGACTAGTGCCCTTCGCACAGATACGCAGTATTTT. Translated: CASSVGTSALRTDTQYF. The rearrangement uses TRBV9 and TRBJ2-3; 7 positions agree with TRBD2. CDR1 and CDR2 from the germline V gene are SGDLS and YYNGEE. There are 17 residues in the CDR3. The V and J ends lost 0 bases and 1 base, in that order; junction bases with no gene match: 8. Full variable domain (remainder filled in from reference TRBV9 and TRBJ2-3): DSGVTQTPKHLITATGQRVTLRCSPRSGDLSVYWYQQSLDQGLQFLIQYYNGEERAKGNILERFSAQQFPDLHSELNLSSLELGDSALYFCASSVGTSALRTDTQYFGPGTRLTVL.

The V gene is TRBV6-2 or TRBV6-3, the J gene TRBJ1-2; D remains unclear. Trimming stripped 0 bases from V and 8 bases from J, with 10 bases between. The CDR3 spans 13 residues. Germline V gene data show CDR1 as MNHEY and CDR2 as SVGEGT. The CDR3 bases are TGTGCCAGCAGTTACTCCAACCCGAGAGGCTACACCTTC. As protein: CASSYSNPRGYTF.

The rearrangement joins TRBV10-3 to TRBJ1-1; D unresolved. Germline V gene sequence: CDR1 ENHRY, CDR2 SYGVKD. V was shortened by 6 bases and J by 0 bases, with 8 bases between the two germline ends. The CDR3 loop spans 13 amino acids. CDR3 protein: CAIRKAMNTEAFF. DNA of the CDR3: TGTGCCATCAGGAAAGCCATGAACACTGAAGCTTTCTTT.

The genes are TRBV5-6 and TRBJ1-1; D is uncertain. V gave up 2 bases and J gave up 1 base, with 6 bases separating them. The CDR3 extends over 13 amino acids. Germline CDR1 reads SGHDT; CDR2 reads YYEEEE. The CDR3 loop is CASSFRENTEAFF. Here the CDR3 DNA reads TGTGCCAGCAGCTTTCGGGAGAACACTGAAGCTTTCTTT.

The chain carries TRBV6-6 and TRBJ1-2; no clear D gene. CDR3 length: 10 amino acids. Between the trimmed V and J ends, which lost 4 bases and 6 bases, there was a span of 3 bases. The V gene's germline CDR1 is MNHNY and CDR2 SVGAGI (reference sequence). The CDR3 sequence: CASSSNGYTF. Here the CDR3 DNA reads TGTGCCAGCAGTTCCAATGGCTACACCTTC.

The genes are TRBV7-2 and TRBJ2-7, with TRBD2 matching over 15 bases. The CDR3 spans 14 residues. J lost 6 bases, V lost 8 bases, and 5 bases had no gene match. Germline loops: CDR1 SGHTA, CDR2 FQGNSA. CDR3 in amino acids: CASSGLAGGLEQYF. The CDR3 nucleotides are TGTGCCAGCTCGGGACTAGCGGGAGGCCTCGAGCAGTACTTC.

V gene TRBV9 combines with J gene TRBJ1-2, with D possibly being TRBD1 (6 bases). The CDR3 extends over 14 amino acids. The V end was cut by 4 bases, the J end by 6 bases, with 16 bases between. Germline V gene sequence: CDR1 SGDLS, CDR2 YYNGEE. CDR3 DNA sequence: TGTGCCAGCAGCCCACCTTGGGGGGGCAATGGCTACACCTTC. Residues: CASSPPWGGNGYTF.

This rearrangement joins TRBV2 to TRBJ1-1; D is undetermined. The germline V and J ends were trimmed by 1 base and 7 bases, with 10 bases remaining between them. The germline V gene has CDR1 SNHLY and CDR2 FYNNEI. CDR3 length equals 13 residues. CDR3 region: CASSEEQIGEAFF. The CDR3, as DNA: TGTGCCAGCAGTGAAGAACAGATCGGTGAAGCTTTCTTT.

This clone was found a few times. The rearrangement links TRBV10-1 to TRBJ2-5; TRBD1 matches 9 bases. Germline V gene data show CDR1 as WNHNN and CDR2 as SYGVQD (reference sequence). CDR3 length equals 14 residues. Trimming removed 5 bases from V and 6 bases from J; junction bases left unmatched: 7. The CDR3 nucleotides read TGCGCCAGCAGTCCGGGACAGGGAAGACAGACCCAGTACTTC. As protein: CASSPGQGRQTQYF.